The source of this TCR beta chain is a study of shared clonotypes between healthy human individuals. Into CD45RA+ naive and CD45RA-negative memory subsets, the CD4+ cells were split. Data came from immunoSEQ multiplex PCR; TCRdb stores just in-frame clones and leaves some out. Of 2 million to 2.5 million clones in the sample, 80% to 95% were seen once. CDR3 length: 16 residues. V lost 2 bases and J lost 8; bases outside the gene matches: 11. CDR1 MNHEY and CDR2 SMNVEV come from the germline V gene (reference sequence). The material sequenced was naive CD4+ T cells from PBMCs. This sample's subset: CD45RA+ positively selected. The receptor was derived from a young man in good health. Some clones in this sample may be carry-over from other donors' samples. This chain uses TRBV27 with TRBJ2-1; 8 bases are shared with TRBD2. This CDR3 reads CASSLRGTRFRYEQFF. CDR3 bases: TGTGCCAGCAGTTTACGCGGGACTAGATTTCGATATGAGCAGTTCTTC.